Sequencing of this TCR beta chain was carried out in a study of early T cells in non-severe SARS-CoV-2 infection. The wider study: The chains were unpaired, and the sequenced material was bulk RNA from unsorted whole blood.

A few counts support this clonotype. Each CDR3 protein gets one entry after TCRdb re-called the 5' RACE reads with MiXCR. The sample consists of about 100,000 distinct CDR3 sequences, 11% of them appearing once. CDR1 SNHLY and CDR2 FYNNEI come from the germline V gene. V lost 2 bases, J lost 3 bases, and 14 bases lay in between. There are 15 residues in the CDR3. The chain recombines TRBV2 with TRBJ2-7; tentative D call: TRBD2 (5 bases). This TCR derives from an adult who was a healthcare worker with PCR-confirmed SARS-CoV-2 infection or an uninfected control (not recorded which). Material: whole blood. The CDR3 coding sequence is TGTGCCAGCAGTGAATTTTATGGGGAGAGCTACGAGCAGTACTTC. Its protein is CASSEFYGESYEQYF.